These 16 T cell receptor beta chains were sequenced from one sample in a study of blood T cell repertoires in COVID-19. The protocol was immunoSEQ multiplex PCR, while the TCRdb copy is restricted to in-frame clones and leaves out a portion. The sample includes about 150,000 clones, around 86% of them seen just once. The sample was peripheral blood. Receptor source: an elderly man with acute or convalescent COVID-19.

The rearrangement links TRBV11-2 to TRBJ2-7; TRBD1 matches 11 bases. From germline, CDR1 is SGHAT and CDR2 FQNNGV. This CDR3 contains 14 residues. Trimming removed 3 bases from V and 6 bases from J; junction bases left unmatched: 4. The CDR3 bases are TGTGCCAGCAGCTTCGGACAGGGGGCCCGCGAGCAGTACTTC. Translation gives CASSFGQGAREQYF.

The J gene is TRBJ1-1, the V gene TRBV3-1 (or the pseudogene TRBV3-2), with D tentatively TRBD1 (5 bases). This CDR3 has 14 residues. The V gene lost 8 bases and the J gene lost 3 bases, with 16 bases spanning the gap. Germline CDR1 reads LGHDT; CDR2 reads YNNKEL (reference sequence). This CDR3 reads CASGRWGVDTEAFF. The CDR3 DNA reads as TGTGCCAGCGGCCGTTGGGGGGTAGACACTGAAGCTTTCTTT.

The rearrangement links TRBV10-3 to TRBJ2-7; 9 nucleotides match TRBD1. V was clipped by 2 bases and J by 4 bases; unmatched bases: 6. In germline, CDR1 is ENHRY, CDR2 SYGVKD. This CDR3 has 15 amino acids. As DNA, the CDR3 is TGTGCCATCAGTGAGACACAGGGGGCATGGTACGAGCAGTACTTC. Its protein is CAISETQGAWYEQYF.

This chain joins TRBV2 and TRBJ1-5, with D possibly TRBD1 on 6 matching bases. This CDR3 spans 14 amino acids. Per germline, CDR1 SNHLY and CDR2 FYNNEI. Trimming removed 7 bases at V and 6 bases at J, with 16 bases between. In nucleotides, the CDR3 is TGTGCCAGCACCTCGGACAGCCTCGTTCAGCCCCAGCATTTT. As protein: CASTSDSLVQPQHF. Together with reference TRBV2 and TRBJ1-5, the CDR3 gives the full variable domain: EPEVTQTPSHQVTQMGQEVILRCVPISNHLYFYWYRQILGQKVEFLVSFYNNEISEKSEIFDDQFSVERPDGSNFTLKIRSTKLEDSAMYFCASTSDSLVQPQHFGDGTRLSIL.

The chain employs TRBV19 and TRBJ1-5; a weak D match, TRBD1 (5 bases). The germline gives CDR1 LNHDA, CDR2 SQIVND (reference sequence). Trimming left V 5 bases short and J 6 bases short, with 14 bases between. This CDR3 is 14 amino acids long. This CDR3 is CASSLQGLAQPQHF. CDR3 nucleotides: TGTGCCAGTAGTCTCCAGGGTCTGGCTCAGCCCCAGCATTTT. Using reference TRBV19 and TRBJ1-5 for the parts outside the CDR3, the full variable domain is DGGITQSPKYLFRKEGQNVTLSCEQNLNHDAMYWYRQDPGQGLRLIYYSQIVNDFQKGDIAEGYSVSREKKESFPLTVTSAQKNPTAFYLCASSLQGLAQPQHFGDGTRLSIL.

This chain uses TRBV19 with TRBJ2-1; D might be TRBD1 (5 bases). CDR3 length: 13 amino acids. V gave up 1 base and J gave up 9 bases, with 10 bases separating them. Germline V CDR1 and CDR2: LNHDA, SQIVND (reference sequence). In DNA form, the CDR3 reads TGTGCCAGTAGTATAGTCAGGGCAGGTGAGCAGTTCTTC. Translated: CASSIVRAGEQFF.

The chain has TRBV5-1 and TRBJ2-1; TRBD1 matches at 7 bases. The V segment lost 4 bases and the J segment 8 bases; nucleotides outside the gene matches: 6. This CDR3 is built from 13 residues. Germline V gene lookup returns CDR1 SGHRS and CDR2 YFSETQ. DNA of the CDR3: TGCGCCAGCAGCCCCGGACAGGTCGATGAGCAGTTCTTC. Translated: CASSPGQVDEQFF.

The chain carries TRBV5-4 and TRBJ2-5; D may be TRBD2 (5 bases). The germline V and J ends were trimmed by 4 bases and 5 bases, with 24 bases remaining between them. CDR3 length equals 17 residues. Germline CDR1 reads SGHNT; CDR2 reads YYREEE (reference sequence). This chain's CDR3 is CASSKGASASPYETQYF. The CDR3 bases are TGTGCCAGCAGCAAAGGTGCTAGTGCTAGCCCTTATGAGACCCAGTACTTC.

The chain couples TRBV10-3 to TRBJ1-3; no reliable D call. CDR1 is ENHRY and CDR2 is SYGVKD in the germline V gene. This CDR3 comprises 15 residues. Trimming pared 11 bases from V and 6 bases from J, leaving 23 bases between. This CDR3 reads CACTSPGVEANTIYF. The CDR3 bases are TGTGCCTGCACTTCCCCAGGTGTGGAGGCAAACACCATATATTTT.

The chain combines TRBV29-1 with TRBJ2-1; D not certain. Trimming took 4 bases from V and 5 from J, leaving 9 bases between them. CDR1 and CDR2 from the germline V gene are SQVTM and ANQGSEA. The CDR3 length is 12 residues. The CDR3 is CSVAQTNNEQFF. The CDR3 nucleotides are TGCAGCGTTGCGCAAACAAACAATGAGCAGTTCTTC.

The chain links TRBV19 to TRBJ2-1; 7 bases map to TRBD2. CDR3 length: 15 residues. Trimming removed 3 bases from V and 5 bases from J; junction bases left unmatched: 7. Germline V gene data show CDR1 as LNHDA and CDR2 as SQIVND (reference sequence). The CDR3 loop reads CASSISSGGDNEQFF. The CDR3 DNA is TGTGCCAGTAGTATTTCTAGCGGAGGGGACAATGAGCAGTTCTTC.

This chain links TRBV5-4 with TRBJ1-5, with D maybe TRBD1 (5 bases). V was trimmed by 4 bases and J by 7 bases, leaving 9 bases between them. The CDR3 has 12 residues. Germline assignment: CDR1 SGHNT and CDR2 YYREEE (reference sequence). CDR3 nucleotides: TGTGCCAGCAGCAAAGACAGCCAGCCCCAGCATTTT. Amino acids: CASSKDSQPQHF.

The chain couples TRBV11-2 to TRBJ2-5; D not resolved. V was shortened by 3 bases and J by 5 bases, with 16 bases between the two germline ends. The V gene's germline CDR1 is SGHAT and CDR2 FQNNGV. The CDR3 has 15 residues. The CDR3 bases are TGTGCCAGCAGCTTTGGTAGAAAAGTACTGGAGACCCAGTACTTC. Translation gives CASSFGRKVLETQYF.

The chain joins TRBV6-1 to TRBJ1-2; 10 nucleotides match TRBD1. Germline V lookup: CDR1 MNHNS, CDR2 SASEGT. This CDR3 is 18 amino acids long. Trimming removed 2 bases from V and 5 bases from J; junction bases left unmatched: 14. DNA for the CDR3: TGTGCCAGCAGTGAAAAACGCTGGACAGGGGGATTCCCATATGGCTACACCTTC. This sequence encodes CASSEKRWTGGFPYGYTF.

The chain recombines TRBV7-9 with TRBJ1-6; weak D call: TRBD1 (6 bases). Trimming cost V 0 bases and J 5 bases, with 11 bases left between them. This CDR3 has 16 amino acids. Germline lookup yields CDR1 SEHNR and CDR2 FQNEAQ (reference sequence). As DNA, the CDR3 is TGTGCCAGCAGCTTAGCGTCGACAGGCAATAATTCACCCCTCCACTTT. The encoded protein is CASSLASTGNNSPLHF.

This sequence joins TRBV6-6 and TRBJ2-3; no clear D. The V and J ends lost 6 bases and 0 bases respectively, with 13 bases between them. This CDR3 is built from 15 residues. Germline V lookup: CDR1 MNHNY, CDR2 SVGAGI (reference sequence). The CDR3 loop is CASRSGSSSTDTQYF. The CDR3 nucleotides are TGTGCCAGCAGATCGGGTTCCTCTAGCACAGATACGCAGTATTTT.